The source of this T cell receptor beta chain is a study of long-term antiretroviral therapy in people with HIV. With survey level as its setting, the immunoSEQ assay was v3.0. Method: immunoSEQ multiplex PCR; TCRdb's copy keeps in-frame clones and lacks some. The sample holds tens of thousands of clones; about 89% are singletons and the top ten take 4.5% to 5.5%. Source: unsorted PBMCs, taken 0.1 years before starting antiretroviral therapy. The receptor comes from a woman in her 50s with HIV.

CDR3 protein: CAISARENTDTQYF. In nucleotides, the CDR3 is TGTGCCATCAGTGCTAGGGAGAACACAGATACGCAGTATTTT. The chain employs TRBV10-3 and TRBJ2-3, with a tentative D call TRBD2 (5 bases). The germline gives CDR1 ENHRY, CDR2 SYGVKD. CDR3 size: 14 residues. V lost 4 bases and J 2 bases, leaving 10 bases between the germline ends.